This T cell receptor beta chain was recorded in a study of Graves' ophthalmopathy and Graves' hyperthyroidism. Findings and limits, study-wide: In separating ophthalmopathy from stable hyperthyroidism, a 13-signature model achieved 85% to 90% sensitivity and about 80% specificity.

This clonotype was recorded at least ten times. What it recognizes is unknown. J lost 3 bases, V lost 4 bases, and 8 bases had no gene match. This CDR3 contains 15 residues. The germline gives CDR1 MNHEY, CDR2 SMNVEV (reference sequence). Investigators amplified TCR beta CDR3 regions from RNA transcripts. An initial RT-PCR round employing HTBI primers preceded a second-round multiplex PCR. TCRdb itself ran the multiplex PCR reads through MiXCR, one entry per CDR3 protein. The data show about 400,000 distinct CDR3 sequences, about a sixth seen once. Diagnosis relied on clinical symptoms, serum thyroxine, TRAb, thyroid ultrasound and orbital computed tomography.

The material sequenced was peripheral blood. The receptor's source is a woman between 18 and 29 years old with Graves' ophthalmopathy. The chain links TRBV27 to TRBJ2-7; 8 bases agree with TRBD1. The CDR3 spells CASSSFTGGDYEQYF. The CDR3 DNA follows: TGTGCCAGCAGTTCTTTCACAGGGGGAGACTACGAGCAGTACTTC.